This T cell receptor beta chain was profiled in a study of CD8 T cells in Susac syndrome (dated by TCRdb to the late 2010s). In the study overall: Of the Susac syndrome patients who were sequenced, six had clinically active disease and eight or nine were in clinical remission. At the time of blood withdrawal, Susac syndrome patients were either therapy-naive, taking corticosteroids (with some also receiving IVIg), or on IVIg alone. Repertoire sequencing was used to test whether CD8+ T cell activation and differentiation in Susac syndrome was antigen driven. Study-wide conclusions, independent of this receptor: The number of individuals in the TCR sequencing and HLA analysis was acknowledged as relatively small. In the CD4+ T cell repertoire of Susac syndrome patients, clonal expansion was not detected.

High-throughput TCR beta sequencing profiled peripheral blood CD8+ and CD4+ T cells from healthy donors, Susac syndrome patients and multiple sclerosis patients. Susac syndrome patients met recently defined diagnostic criteria for definite or probable disease. Bulk CD8+ and CD4+ T cells were purified by magnetic negative isolation, while CD8+ TEMRA cells were enriched using FACS. Blood was drawn into EDTA tubes, processed within 24 hours, and PBMCs were isolated by density gradient centrifugation. PBMCs intended for TCR sequencing were frozen in liquid nitrogen and were later thawed in a 37 degrees C water bath. Purity of sorted or isolated CD4+, CD8+ and CD8+ TEMRA cells was at least 90%. RNA was extracted with the RNeasy kit and about 0.5 to 1 ug was reverse transcribed using random hexamers. The immunoSEQ multiplex PCR assay, which covers 54 Vbeta and 13 Jbeta segments, was used to amplify TCR beta CDR3 regions. Bias from PCR amplification was corrected by using a synthetic template baseline for primer optimization and for computational correction. Under the source paper's analysis protocol: Reads were annotated to V, D and J genes according to IMGT and were analyzed with immunoSEQ Analyzer, with only productive sequences retained. To calculate clonality, Shannon entropy was normalized by log2 of the number of productive unique sequences and then subtracted from one. For each patient and control, public and private clones were evaluated within the 100 most prevalent clones. Susac-specific clones were defined as absent from healthy and MS cohorts, roughly 1,100 published viral clones and other ImmuneACCESS disease sequences. The public reads were quality trimmed at Q25 with fastp and then assembled into clones with MiXCR by TCRdb, keeping productive beta chains. Each CDR3 protein appears once, grouped with its most common genes and DNA. In this record, the V and J calls reflect TCRdb's handling and not the investigators' own analysis. The sample table contains some 240,000 distinct CDR3 sequences; only one count was recorded for roughly 95% of them. Jointly, the top ten make up approximately 0.094% of the sample.

Its CDR3 holds 12 amino acids, cysteine through phenylalanine. CDR3 DNA only is kept here, 36 bases in frame from base 1. A distance of 9 bases separates the germline ends of V and J, which lose 2 bases and 5 bases respectively. The germline V gene (reference sequence) supplies CDR1 DFQATT and CDR2 SNEGSKA. Comment on this clonotype: The antigen it binds to is not known. Base qualities are not provided; no much larger clone lies one nucleotide away.

The sample was CD4+ T cells from PBMCs. The TCR was taken from a human donor with Susac syndrome. The rearrangement combines TRBV20-1 with TRBJ1-2; the D region possibly corresponds to TRBD1 (5 bases align). The DNA sequence is given as TGCAGTGCTAGACAGGGCGAGTATGGCTACACCTTC. Translated, it gives CSARQGEYGYTF.